Listed below are T cell receptor beta chains from one sample, sequenced in a study of spatial heterogeneity in lung cancer. Via MiXCR, TCRdb re-called the 5' RACE reads, giving one row per CDR3 protein. Of approximately 44,000 distinct CDR3 sequences in the sample, about an eighth are singletons; the top ten hold roughly 40%. The material sequenced was PBMCs, taken at surgery. The receptors here all came from a female donor with early-stage non-small cell lung cancer. Each CDR3 is given with its conserved first and last residue. The D gene is left open where the match is weak. Expanded clones are given a class, and other clones once, few, many or no size at all.

>TRBJ2-3|TRBV29-1|few|-
TGCAGCCTCGGGTTTGGCACAGATACGCAGTATTTT
CSLGFGTDTQYF
>TRBJ2-7|TRBV28|few|-
TGTGCCAGCAGTCCCTACGGTGGGGGCTACGAGCAGTACTTC
CASSPYGGGYEQYF
>TRBJ1-3|TRBV4-3|few|-
TGCGCCAGCAGCCAGTGGGGTTACTCTGGAAACACCATATATTTT
CASSQWGYSGNTIYF
>TRBJ1-2|TRBV4-2|many|-
TGTGCCAGCAGCCAAGACCCCGGGAGTTGGAACTATGGCTACACCTTC
CASSQDPGSWNYGYTF
>TRBJ1-5|TRBV27|-|-
TGTGCCAGCAGTTTATCGACGGGTTTCAATCAGCCCCAGCATTTT
CASSLSTGFNQPQHF
>TRBJ1-1|TRBV5-1|many|-
TGCGCCAGCAGACCCGAGGGCAGGCGGGCCACTGAAGCTTTCTTT
CASRPEGRRATEAFF
>TRBJ2-4|TRBV6-5|-|-
TGTGCCACCTTCCAAACCGGGGGCCGAAACATTCAGTACTTC
CATFQTGGRNIQYF
>TRBJ2-5|TRBV29-1|few|-
TGCAGCGTTGACCCTAGCGCTTCCCAAGAGACCCAGTACTTC
CSVDPSASQETQYF
>TRBJ2-4|TRBV4-3|-|-
TGCGCCAGCAGCCAAGGTGTCAAAAACATTCAGTACTTC
CASSQGVKNIQYF
>TRBJ1-3|TRBV7-6|many|TRBD1
TGTGCCAGCAGCTTGGGACAGGGGGCAACCGCTTCTGGAAACACCATATATTTT
CASSLGQGATASGNTIYF
>TRBJ2-1|TRBV28|few|-
TGTGCCAGCAGTCCGACGGGGAGGTTGAGCGATGAGCAGTTCTTC
CASSPTGRLSDEQFF
>TRBJ1-4|TRBV6-2/TRBV6-3|-|-
TGTGCCAGCAGTCGCGGACAGCGTAATGAAAAACTGTTTTTT
CASSRGQRNEKLFF
>TRBJ2-1|TRBV4-1|-|-
TGCGCCAGCAGCCAAGAGGCAGGGGTGGGATATGAGCAGTTCTTC
CASSQEAGVGYEQFF
>TRBJ2-7|TRBV10-3|-|TRBD2
TGTGCCATCAGTGACACCCTAGCGGAGGGGTTCTACGAGCAGTACTTC
CAISDTLAEGFYEQYF
>TRBJ2-1|TRBV29-1|few|-
TGCAGCGTTGAAGATCGCAGGAGATACAATGAGCAGTTCTTC
CSVEDRRRYNEQFF
>TRBJ1-1|TRBV6-4|-|-
TGTGCCAGCAGTGAAAAAACCGAGGCCACTGAAGCTTTCTTT
CASSEKTEATEAFF
>TRBJ2-5|TRBV18|few|-
TGTGCCAGCTCACCCCAACGGAGGGGGGCCGAGACCCAGTACTTC
CASSPQRRGAETQYF
>TRBJ1-2|TRBV5-1|-|-
TGCGCCAGCAGCTTAGCCACAGGGTCCCTGGATGGCTACACCTTC
CASSLATGSLDGYTF
>TRBJ2-5|TRBV5-1|-|-
TGCGCCAGCAGCTTGGGGAGCCTCCAAGAGACCCAGTACTTC
CASSLGSLQETQYF
>TRBJ2-3|TRBV10-3|-|-
TGTGCCATCAGTCCTCTAGGGGGAGGCACAGATACGCAGTATTTT
CAISPLGGGTDTQYF
>TRBJ1-6|TRBV7-2|few|-
TGTGCCAGCTCGACGGGGGGAGGGATTAATTCACCCCTCCACTTT
CASSTGGGINSPLHF
>TRBJ1-2|TRBV5-6|many|-
TGTGCCAGCAGCTTGGTTGGGGGCGACTATGGCTACACCTTC
CASSLVGGDYGYTF
>TRBJ2-7|TRBV19|-|-
TGTGCCAGTAGCTCTAGGTCGGTCGGCGAGCAGTACTTC
CASSSRSVGEQYF
>TRBJ1-2|TRBV7-2|-|TRBD1
TGTGCCAGCAGCCCTCGTATGGGACAGGCATCGGATGGCTACACCTTC
CASSPRMGQASDGYTF
>TRBJ2-3|TRBV5-1|few|-
TGCGCCAGCAGGACCGGGGACGGAACGCGCACAGATACGCAGTATTTT
CASRTGDGTRTDTQYF
>TRBJ2-1|TRBV7-9|many|-
TGTGCCAGCAGCTTGGGGAACGCTGGCAATGAGCAGTTCTTC
CASSLGNAGNEQFF
>TRBJ1-3|TRBV5-1|few|-
TGCGCCAGCAGCCTAGGGTTCTCTGGAAACACCATATATTTT
CASSLGFSGNTIYF
>TRBJ1-2|TRBV20-1|-|-
TGCAGTGCTCCCCCAACGTCCTGGGAAAACTATGGCTACACCTTC
CSAPPTSWENYGYTF
>TRBJ1-2|TRBV2|-|-
TGTGCCAGCAGTGAGGAGGCATCGAGGGGCTACACCTTC
CASSEEASRGYTF
>TRBJ2-1|TRBV20-1|few|TRBD2
TGCAGTGCTTTAGCGGGGGGGCCTTTACTTAGGTCCTACAATGAGCAGTTCTTC
CSALAGGPLLRSYNEQFF
>TRBJ2-7|TRBV27|many|-
TGTGCCAGCAATCCTACCGGGGCGGGGGCATCCTACGAGCAGTACTTC
CASNPTGAGASYEQYF
>TRBJ2-5|TRBV9|-|-
TGTGCCAGCAGCGTAGTTGGGATCGCAGGACAAGAGACCCAGTACTTC
CASSVVGIAGQETQYF
>TRBJ1-1|TRBV9|few|-
TGTGCCAGCACCCCCACAGGATATACCACTGAAGCTTTCTTT
CASTPTGYTTEAFF
>TRBJ2-7|TRBV20-1|few|TRBD1
TGCAGTGCTCCGGGGACAGGGATCTACGAGCAGTACTTC
CSAPGTGIYEQYF
>TRBJ1-5|TRBV7-2|-|-
TGTGCCAGCAGCTTGGGCAGGGGTGGCAATCAGCCCCAGCATTTT
CASSLGRGGNQPQHF
>TRBJ2-1|TRBV20-1|-|TRBD2
TGCAGTGCTATCAAACTAGCGGGGTCGTACAATGAGCAGTTCTTC
CSAIKLAGSYNEQFF
>TRBJ2-1|TRBV12-3/TRBV12-4|many|-
TGTGCCAGCTCCGAAGAGAAATACAATGAGCAGTTCTTC
CASSEEKYNEQFF
>TRBJ2-4|TRBV4-3|-|-
TGCGCCAGCAGCCAAGATTACGGGTACGGAAGCATTCAGTACTTC
CASSQDYGYGSIQYF
>TRBJ2-1|TRBV4-2|-|-
TGTGCCAGCAGCCAAGATTTTACAGGGTTCAATGAGCAGTTCTTC
CASSQDFTGFNEQFF
>TRBJ2-7|TRBV5-6|-|-
TGTGCCAGCAGCTTTGCCACCTCCTACGAGCAGTACTTC
CASSFATSYEQYF
>TRBJ1-2|TRBV6-5|few|TRBD1
TGTGCCAGCAGCCCAGGGGGCGCGCTCTATGGCTACACCTTC
CASSPGGALYGYTF